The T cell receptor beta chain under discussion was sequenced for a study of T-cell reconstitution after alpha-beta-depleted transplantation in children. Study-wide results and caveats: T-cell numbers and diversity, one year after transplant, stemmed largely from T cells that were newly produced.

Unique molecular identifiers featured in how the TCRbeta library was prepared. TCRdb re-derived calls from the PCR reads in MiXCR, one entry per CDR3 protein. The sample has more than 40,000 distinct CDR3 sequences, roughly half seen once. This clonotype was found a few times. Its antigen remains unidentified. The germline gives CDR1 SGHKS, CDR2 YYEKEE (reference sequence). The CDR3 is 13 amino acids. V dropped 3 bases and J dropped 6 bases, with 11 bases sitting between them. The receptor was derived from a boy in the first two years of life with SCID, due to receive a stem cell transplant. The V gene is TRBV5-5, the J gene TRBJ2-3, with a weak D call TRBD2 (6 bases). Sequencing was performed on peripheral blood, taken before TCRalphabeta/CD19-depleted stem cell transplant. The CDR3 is CASSSLASDTQYF. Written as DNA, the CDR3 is TGTGCCAGCAGCTCCCTAGCGAGTGATACGCAGTATTTT.